This T cell receptor beta chain came from a study of T-cell reconstitution after alpha-beta-depleted transplantation in children. Trimming removed 0 bases from V and 5 bases from J; junction bases left unmatched: 5. This CDR3 spans 15 amino acids. Per the germline V gene, CDR1 is LNHNV and CDR2 is YYDKDF (reference sequence). This clonotype turned up a few times. Molecular barcoding with unique molecular identifiers was used for the TCRbeta library. TCRdb redid the calling of the PCR reads with MiXCR, one entry per CDR3 protein. Of about 300,000 distinct CDR3 sequences listed, 10% are singletons. The starting material was PBMCs, obtained before TCRalphabeta/CD19-depleted stem cell transplant. The receptor's source is a boy under two years old with acute myeloid leukemia, due to receive a stem cell transplant. The rearrangement links TRBV15 to TRBJ2-5; 8 bases match TRBD1. CDR3 nucleotide sequence: TGTGCCACCAGCAGAGATAGGACAGGGAAGGAGACCCAGTACTTC. This gives the protein CATSRDRTGKETQYF.